This TCR beta chain stems from a study of T cells after yellow fever vaccination (dated by TCRdb to about 2019). In the study overall: The SMART-Seq v4 Ultra Low Input RNA kit was used to prepare libraries from fractions with low cell numbers. Blood samples were taken at several timepoints before and after primary and secondary immunization, and bulk PBMC replicates and cell subsets were isolated. To track T-cell clones before and after primary and booster YFV17D yellow fever vaccination, bulk TCR alpha and beta repertoires were sequenced longitudinally. Two healthy male donors, one aged 18 to 29 and one aged 30 to 40 years, were included in the cohort. The paper as a whole reports these results and caveats: After the booster, most clones that had expanded after primary vaccination were detected again (nearly 98% of CD4 and around nine tenths of CD8), suggesting broad maintenance of memory. Only a couple of donors were included in the study, so the extent to which the findings can be generalized is limited. Computational filtering was needed because FACS-sorted repertoires could contain abundant contaminating clonotypes from the bulk population. Compared with the primary T-cell response, the secondary T-cell response was weaker but faster, peaking on day 5 rather than day 15. A small fraction of clonotypes appeared in both the CD4 and CD8 compartments, likely as a result of convergent recombination.

Data came from an Illumina NovaSeq 6000. Synthesis of TCR cDNA relied on 5'RACE template switching, a step that introduced a universal primer site along with unique molecular identifiers. Priming of cDNA synthesis was performed from both the TCR alpha and TCR beta constant segments. Libraries were amplified in two PCR steps, with sample barcodes and sequencing adapters added in the second step. Libraries were sequenced on Illumina HiSeq 2500 (2x100 bp) or NovaSeq (2x150 bp). In the source study's methods: MIGEC handled demultiplexing of reads and collapsing into UMI consensus sequences, while MiXCR performed V(D)J alignment. Clonotypes responding to the vaccine were identified with edgeR on replicate PBMC samples, with the criteria of FDR below 0.01 and a log2 fold change above 5 up to day 15. Bulk clonotypes were assigned CD4 or CD8 identity according to which sequenced CD4 or CD8 repertoire held them at higher abundance. The raw public reads went through TCRdb reprocessing: fastp at Q25, MiXCR clone calling, in-frame beta chains kept. Records with the same CDR3 protein are collapsed into one entry carrying the most frequent genes and DNA. These V and J calls originate from TCRdb's pipeline instead of the authors' own analysis. The sample yields hundreds of thousands of distinct CDR3 sequences; around 3.9% were counted once. The ten largest clones take up 20% to 25% of the sample.

The CDR3 runs 15 residues from the cysteine to the phenylalanine. Only CDR3 DNA is held: 45 bases, read in frame from base 1. For this chain, trimming is 5 bases at the V end and 3 bases at the J end, and the number of junction bases without a gene match is 10. The germline V gene (reference sequence) provides CDR1 DFQATT and CDR2 SNEGSKA. This specimen's treatment or condition label, per the study, means: live attenuated yellow fever vaccine strain. At every blood-draw timepoint, two biological replicates of bulk PBMCs were collected. PBMCs were isolated from peripheral blood using a standard Ficoll-Paque protocol. TriZol was used to extract RNA from bulk PBMCs, CD4 and CD8 fractions, and dextramer-positive and dextramer-negative fractions. Many counts were recorded for this clonotype. What this receptor recognizes is not known. No quality values exist for individual bases; no much larger clone is one base distant.

This sequence was found in a man between 18 and 29 years old who received the YFV17D yellow fever vaccine. Recombination joined TRBV20-1 with TRBJ2-3; 8 bases in the junction line up with TRBD2. This specimen was PBMCs, taken on the day of the yellow fever booster vaccination. The DNA is TGCAGTGCTCATTCTGCGGGGGGAGGAACAGATACGCAGTATTTT. This encodes CSAHSAGGGTDTQYF.